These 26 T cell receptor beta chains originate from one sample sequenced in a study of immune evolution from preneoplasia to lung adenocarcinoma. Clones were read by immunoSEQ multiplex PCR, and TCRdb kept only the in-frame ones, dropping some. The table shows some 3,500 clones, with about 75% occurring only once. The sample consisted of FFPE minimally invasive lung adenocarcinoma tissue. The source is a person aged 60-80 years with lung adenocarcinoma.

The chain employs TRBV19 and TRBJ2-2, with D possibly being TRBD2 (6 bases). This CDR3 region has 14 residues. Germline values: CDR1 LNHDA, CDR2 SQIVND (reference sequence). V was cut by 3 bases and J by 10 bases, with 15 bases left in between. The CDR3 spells CASSMDPGLTELFF. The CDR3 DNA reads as TGTGCCAGTAGTATGGACCCAGGACTAACGGAGCTGTTTTTT. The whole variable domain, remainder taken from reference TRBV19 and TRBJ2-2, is DGGITQSPKYLFRKEGQNVTLSCEQNLNHDAMYWYRQDPGQGLRLIYYSQIVNDFQKGDIAEGYSVSREKKESFPLTVTSAQKNPTAFYLCASSMDPGLTELFFGEGSRLTVL.

The CDR3 loop reads CASSLSGVTGELFF. CDR3 sequence (DNA): TGTGCCAGCAGCTTAAGTGGGGTAACCGGGGAGCTGTTTTTT. The V and J genes are TRBV7-7 and TRBJ2-2, with D hard to call. The CDR3 spans 14 residues. The germline V gene has CDR1 SSHAT and CDR2 FNYEAQ (reference sequence). V gave up 2 bases and J gave up 5 bases, with 9 bases separating them.

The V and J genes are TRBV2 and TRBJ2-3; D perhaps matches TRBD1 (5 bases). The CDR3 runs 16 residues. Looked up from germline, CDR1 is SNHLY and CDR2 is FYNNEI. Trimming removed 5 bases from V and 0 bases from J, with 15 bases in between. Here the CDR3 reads CASSSRQMTSTDTQYF. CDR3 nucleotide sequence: TGTGCCAGCAGTTCACGACAGATGACTAGCACAGATACGCAGTATTTT.

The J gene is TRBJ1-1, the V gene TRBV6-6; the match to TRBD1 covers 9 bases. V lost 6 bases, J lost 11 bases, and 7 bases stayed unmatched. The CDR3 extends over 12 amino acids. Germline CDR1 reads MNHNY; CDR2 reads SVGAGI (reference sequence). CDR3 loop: CASRGPGQGAFF. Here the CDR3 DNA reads TGTGCCAGCAGAGGACCGGGACAGGGTGCTTTCTTT.

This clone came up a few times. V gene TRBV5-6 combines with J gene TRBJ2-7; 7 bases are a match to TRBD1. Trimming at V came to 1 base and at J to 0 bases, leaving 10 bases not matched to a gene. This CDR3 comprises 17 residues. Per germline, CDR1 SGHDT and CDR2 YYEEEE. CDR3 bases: TGTGCCAGCAGCTTGCCTTCAAGAGGGGGCACCTCCTACGAGCAGTACTTC. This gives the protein CASSLPSRGGTSYEQYF.

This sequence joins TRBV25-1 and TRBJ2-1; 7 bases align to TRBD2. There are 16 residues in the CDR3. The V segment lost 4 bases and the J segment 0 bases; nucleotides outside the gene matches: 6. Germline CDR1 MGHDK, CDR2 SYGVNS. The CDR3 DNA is TGTGCCAGCAGTGGAGGCGGGAGTCGCTCCTACAATGAGCAGTTCTTC. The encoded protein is CASSGGGSRSYNEQFF.

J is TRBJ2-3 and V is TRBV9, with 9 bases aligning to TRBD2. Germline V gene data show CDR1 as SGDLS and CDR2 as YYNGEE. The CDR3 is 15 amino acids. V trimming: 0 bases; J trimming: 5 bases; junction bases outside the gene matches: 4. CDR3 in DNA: TGTGCCAGCAGCGTAGGACTAGCGGCCAGAGATACGCAGTATTTT. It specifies CASSVGLAARDTQYF.

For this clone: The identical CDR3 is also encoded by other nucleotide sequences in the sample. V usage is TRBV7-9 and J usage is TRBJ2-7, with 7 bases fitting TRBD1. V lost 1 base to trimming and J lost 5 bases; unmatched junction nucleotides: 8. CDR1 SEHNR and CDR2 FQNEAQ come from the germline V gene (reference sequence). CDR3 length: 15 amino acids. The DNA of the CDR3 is TGTGCCAGCAGCTTAGGGCGACAGGGAAACCACGAGCAGTACTTC. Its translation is CASSLGRQGNHEQYF.

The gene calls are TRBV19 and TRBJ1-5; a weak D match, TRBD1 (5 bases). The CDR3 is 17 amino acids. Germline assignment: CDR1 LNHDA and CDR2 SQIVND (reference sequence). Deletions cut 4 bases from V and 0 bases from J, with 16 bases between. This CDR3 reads CASSTTGGAYSNQPQHF. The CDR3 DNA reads TGTGCCAGTAGTACCACGGGCGGGGCCTATAGCAATCAGCCCCAGCATTTT.

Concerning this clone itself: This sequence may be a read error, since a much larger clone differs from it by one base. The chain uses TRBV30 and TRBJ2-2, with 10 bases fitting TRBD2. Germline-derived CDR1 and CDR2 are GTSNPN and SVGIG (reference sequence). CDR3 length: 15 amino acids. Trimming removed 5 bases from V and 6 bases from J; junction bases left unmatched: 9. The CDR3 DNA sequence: TGTGCCTGGGTTGGGACTAGCGAGATAGCCGGGGAGCTGTTTTTT. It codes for CAWVGTSEIAGELFF.

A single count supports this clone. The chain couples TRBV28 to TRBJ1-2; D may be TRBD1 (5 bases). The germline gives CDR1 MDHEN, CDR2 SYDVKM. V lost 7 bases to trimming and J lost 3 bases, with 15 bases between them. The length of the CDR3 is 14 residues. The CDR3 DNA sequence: TGTGCCAGCAAGACGGGGCTAAGGGACTATGGCTACACCTTC. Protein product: CASKTGLRDYGYTF.

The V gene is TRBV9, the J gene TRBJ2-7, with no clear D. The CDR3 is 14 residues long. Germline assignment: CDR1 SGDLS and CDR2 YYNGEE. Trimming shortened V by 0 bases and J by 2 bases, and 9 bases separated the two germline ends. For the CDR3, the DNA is TGTGCCAGCAGCGTAGGGGCAGATCCCTACGAGCAGTACTTC. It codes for CASSVGADPYEQYF.

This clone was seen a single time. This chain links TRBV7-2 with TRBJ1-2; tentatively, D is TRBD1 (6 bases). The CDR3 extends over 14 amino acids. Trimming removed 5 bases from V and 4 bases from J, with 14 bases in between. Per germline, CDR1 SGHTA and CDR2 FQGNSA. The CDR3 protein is CASSPGAGGYGYTF. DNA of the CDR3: TGTGCCAGCAGCCCAGGGGCGGGGGGCTATGGCTACACCTTC. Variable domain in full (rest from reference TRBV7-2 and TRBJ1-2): GAGVSQSPSNKVTEKGKDVELRCDPISGHTALYWYRQSLGQGLEFLIYFQGNSAPDKSGLPSDRFSAERTGGSVSTLTIQRTQQEDSAVYLCASSPGAGGYGYTFGSGTRLTVV.

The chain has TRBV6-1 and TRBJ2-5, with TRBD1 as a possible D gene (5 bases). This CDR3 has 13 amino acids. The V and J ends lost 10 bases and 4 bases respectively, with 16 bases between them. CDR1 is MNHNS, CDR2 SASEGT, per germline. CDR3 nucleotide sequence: TGTGCCACAAATTCAGGGTTTGGAGAGACCCAGTACTTC. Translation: CATNSGFGETQYF.

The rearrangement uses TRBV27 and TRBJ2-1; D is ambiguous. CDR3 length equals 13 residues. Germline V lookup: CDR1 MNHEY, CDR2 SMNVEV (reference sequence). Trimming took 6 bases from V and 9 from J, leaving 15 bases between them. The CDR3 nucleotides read TGTGCCAGCAGGCCCGGTCTCTCGGTTGAGCAGTTCTTC. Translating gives CASRPGLSVEQFF.

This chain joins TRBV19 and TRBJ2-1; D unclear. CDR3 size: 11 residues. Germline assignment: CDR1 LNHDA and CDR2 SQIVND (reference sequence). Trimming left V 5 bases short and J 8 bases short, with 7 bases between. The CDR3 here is CASSQLDEQFF. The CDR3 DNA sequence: TGTGCCAGTAGTCAATTAGATGAGCAGTTCTTC.

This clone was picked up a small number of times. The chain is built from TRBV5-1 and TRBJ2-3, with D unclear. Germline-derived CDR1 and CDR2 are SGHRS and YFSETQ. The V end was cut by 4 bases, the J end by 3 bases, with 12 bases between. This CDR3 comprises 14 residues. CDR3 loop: CASSATGVTDTQYF. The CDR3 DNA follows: TGCGCCAGCAGCGCCACTGGGGTGACAGATACGCAGTATTTT.

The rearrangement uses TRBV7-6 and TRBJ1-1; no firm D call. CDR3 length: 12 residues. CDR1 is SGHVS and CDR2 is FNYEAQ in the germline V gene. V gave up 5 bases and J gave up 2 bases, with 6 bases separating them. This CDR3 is CASSRINTEAFF. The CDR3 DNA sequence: TGTGCCAGCAGCCGAATAAACACTGAAGCTTTCTTT.

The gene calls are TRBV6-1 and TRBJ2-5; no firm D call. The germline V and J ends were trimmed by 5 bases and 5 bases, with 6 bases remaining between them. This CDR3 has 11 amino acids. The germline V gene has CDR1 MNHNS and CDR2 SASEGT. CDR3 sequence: CASSYGETQYF. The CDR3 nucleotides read TGTGCCAGCAGTTACGGGGAGACCCAGTACTTC.

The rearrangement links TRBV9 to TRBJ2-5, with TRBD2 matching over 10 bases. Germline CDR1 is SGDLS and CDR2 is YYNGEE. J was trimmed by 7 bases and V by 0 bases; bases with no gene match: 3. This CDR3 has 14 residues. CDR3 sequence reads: CASSVGASGGTQYF. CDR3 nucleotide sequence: TGTGCCAGCAGCGTAGGTGCTAGCGGGGGGACCCAGTACTTC.

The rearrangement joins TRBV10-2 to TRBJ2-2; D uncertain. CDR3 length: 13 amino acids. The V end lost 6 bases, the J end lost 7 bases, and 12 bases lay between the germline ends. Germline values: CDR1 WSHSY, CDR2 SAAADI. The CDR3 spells CASSHNDYGELFF. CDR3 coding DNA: TGCGCCAGCAGCCATAATGATTACGGGGAGCTGTTTTTT.

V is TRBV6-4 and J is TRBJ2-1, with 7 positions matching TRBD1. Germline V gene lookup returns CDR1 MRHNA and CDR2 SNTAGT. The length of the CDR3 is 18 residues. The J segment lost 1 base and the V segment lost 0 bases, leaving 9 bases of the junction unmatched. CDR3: CASSDSAVQGESYNEQFF. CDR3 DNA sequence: TGTGCCAGCAGTGACTCAGCCGTTCAGGGGGAGTCCTACAATGAGCAGTTCTTC.

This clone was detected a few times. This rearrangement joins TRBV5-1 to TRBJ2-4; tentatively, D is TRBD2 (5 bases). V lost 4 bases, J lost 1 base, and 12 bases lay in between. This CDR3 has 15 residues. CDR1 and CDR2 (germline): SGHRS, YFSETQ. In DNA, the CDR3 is TGCGCCAGCAGCCCCGGAGGTGGCGCCAAAAACATTCAGTACTTC. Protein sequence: CASSPGGGAKNIQYF.

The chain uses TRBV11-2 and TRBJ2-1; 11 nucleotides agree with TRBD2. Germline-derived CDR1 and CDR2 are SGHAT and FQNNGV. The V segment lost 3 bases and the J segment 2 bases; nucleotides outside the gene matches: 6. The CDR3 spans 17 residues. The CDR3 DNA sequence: TGTGCCAGCAGCTTGGGGACTAGCGGTAGTGCCTACAATGAGCAGTTCTTC. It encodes CASSLGTSGSAYNEQFF.

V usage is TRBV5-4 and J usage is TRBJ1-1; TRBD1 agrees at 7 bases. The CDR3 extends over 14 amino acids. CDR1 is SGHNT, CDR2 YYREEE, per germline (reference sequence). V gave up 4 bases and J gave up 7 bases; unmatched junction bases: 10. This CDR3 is CASSKTGVQNEAFF. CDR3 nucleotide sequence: TGTGCCAGCAGCAAAACAGGGGTCCAGAATGAAGCTTTCTTT.

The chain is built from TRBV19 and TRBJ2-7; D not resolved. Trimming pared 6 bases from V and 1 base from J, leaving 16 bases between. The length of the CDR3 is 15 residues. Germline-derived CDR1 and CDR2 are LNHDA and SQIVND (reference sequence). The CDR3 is CASSISGLGSYEQYF. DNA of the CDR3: TGTGCCAGTAGCATATCGGGCCTGGGGTCCTACGAGCAGTACTTC. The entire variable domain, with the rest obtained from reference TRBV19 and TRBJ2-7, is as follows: DGGITQSPKYLFRKEGQNVTLSCEQNLNHDAMYWYRQDPGQGLRLIYYSQIVNDFQKGDIAEGYSVSREKKESFPLTVTSAQKNPTAFYLCASSISGLGSYEQYFGPGTRLTVT.